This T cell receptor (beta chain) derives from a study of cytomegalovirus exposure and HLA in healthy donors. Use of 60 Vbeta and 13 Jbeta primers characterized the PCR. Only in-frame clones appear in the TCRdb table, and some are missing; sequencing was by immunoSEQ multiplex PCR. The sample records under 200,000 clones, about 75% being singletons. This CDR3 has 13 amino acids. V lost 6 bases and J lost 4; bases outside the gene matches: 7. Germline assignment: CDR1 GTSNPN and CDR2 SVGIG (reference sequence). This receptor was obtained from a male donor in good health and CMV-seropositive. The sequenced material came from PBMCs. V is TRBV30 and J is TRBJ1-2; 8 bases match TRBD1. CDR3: CACAGQAGYGYTF. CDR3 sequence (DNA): TGTGCCTGCGCGGGACAGGCGGGCTATGGCTACACCTTC. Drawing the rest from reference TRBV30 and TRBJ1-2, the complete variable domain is SQTIHQWPATLVQPVGSPLSLECTVEGTSNPNLYWYRQAAGRGLQLLFYSVGIGQISSEVPQNLSASRPQDRQFILSSKKLLLSDSGFYLCACAGQAGYGYTFGSGTRLTVV.